Listed below are T cell receptor beta chains from one sample, sequenced in a study of CXCR3-negative and CXCR3-positive naive CD8 T cells. TCRdb reprocessed the 5' RACE reads, with one entry per CDR3 protein and no DNA. The table lists under 85,000 distinct CDR3 sequences, with around 1.6% in the top ten. Material for sequencing was naive CXCR3- CD8+ T cells from blood. Every receptor here comes from a human donor in good health. Some clones in this sample may be carry-over from other donors' samples. Each CDR3 is given with its conserved first and last residue.

CASSKALLSSGKTYNEQFF	TRBV21-1	TRBJ2-1
CATKTGDVTNEKLFF	TRBV23-1	TRBJ1-4
CASRPSTGLSYEQYF	TRBV5-1	TRBJ2-7
CSVPAGHPNEQFF	TRBV29-1	TRBJ2-1
CASSPPDRGGGTEAFF	TRBV7-9	TRBJ1-1
CSVEQGQGNNEQFF	TRBV29-1	TRBJ2-1
CASSLSGTSFSEQFF	TRBV7-3	TRBJ2-1
CASSQFRGNYGYTF	TRBV4-3	TRBJ1-2
CASSQDLPERTYNEQFF	TRBV4-2	TRBJ2-1
CASRTLLAGVSYEQYF	TRBV6-4	TRBJ2-7
CASSHSPLAELYNEQFF	TRBV4-1	TRBJ2-1
CASNGGYAEAFF	TRBV19	TRBJ1-1
CAISESGTVREYGYTF	TRBV10-3	TRBJ1-2
CASSESDYEQYF	TRBV2	TRBJ2-7
CASSLVMEDEPPLHYGYTF	TRBV5-1	TRBJ1-2
CASSGTGGNTEAFF	TRBV5-6	TRBJ1-1
CASSQGARPYNEQFF	TRBV3-1	TRBJ2-1